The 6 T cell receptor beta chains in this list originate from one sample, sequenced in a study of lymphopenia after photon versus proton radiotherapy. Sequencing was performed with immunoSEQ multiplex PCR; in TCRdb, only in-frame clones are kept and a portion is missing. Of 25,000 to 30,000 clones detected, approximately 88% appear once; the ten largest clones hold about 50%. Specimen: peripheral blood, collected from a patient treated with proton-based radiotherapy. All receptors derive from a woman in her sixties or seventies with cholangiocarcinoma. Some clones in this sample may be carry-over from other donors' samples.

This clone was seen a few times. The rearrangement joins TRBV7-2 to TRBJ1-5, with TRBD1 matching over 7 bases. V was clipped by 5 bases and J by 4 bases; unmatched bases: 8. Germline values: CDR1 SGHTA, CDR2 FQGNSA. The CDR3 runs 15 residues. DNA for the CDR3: TGTGCCAGCAGCATAAGACAGGGAGGAAATCAGCCCCAGCATTTT. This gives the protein CASSIRQGGNQPQHF.

CDR3 region: CASSPGQGYGYTF. The CDR3 nucleotides read TGTGCCAGCTCACCAGGACAGGGCTATGGCTACACCTTC. The chain joins TRBV18 to TRBJ1-2; 8 bases are a match to TRBD1. The J segment lost 4 bases and the V segment lost 2 bases, leaving 0 bases of the junction unmatched. Germline CDR1 and CDR2: KGHSH and LQKENI. The CDR3 totals 13 residues.

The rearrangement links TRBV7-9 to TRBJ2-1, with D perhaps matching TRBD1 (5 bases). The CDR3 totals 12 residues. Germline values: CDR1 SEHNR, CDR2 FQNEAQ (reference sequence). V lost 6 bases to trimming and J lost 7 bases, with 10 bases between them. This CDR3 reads CASSAGWNEQFF. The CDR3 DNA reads TGTGCCAGCAGTGCAGGGTGGAATGAGCAGTTCTTC.

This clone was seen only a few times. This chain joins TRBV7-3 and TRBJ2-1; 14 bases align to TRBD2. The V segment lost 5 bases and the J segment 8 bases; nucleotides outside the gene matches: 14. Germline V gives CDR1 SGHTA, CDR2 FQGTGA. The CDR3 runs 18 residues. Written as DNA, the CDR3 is TGTGCCAGCAGCCAAAGCGGACTAGCGGGGGGACGTGGCGATGAGCAGTTCTTC. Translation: CASSQSGLAGGRGDEQFF.

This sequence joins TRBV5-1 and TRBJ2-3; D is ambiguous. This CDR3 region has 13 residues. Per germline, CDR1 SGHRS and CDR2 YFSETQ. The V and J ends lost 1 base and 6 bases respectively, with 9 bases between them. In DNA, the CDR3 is TGCGCCAGCAGCTTGAGTGATGCGGATACGCAGTATTTT. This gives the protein CASSLSDADTQYF.

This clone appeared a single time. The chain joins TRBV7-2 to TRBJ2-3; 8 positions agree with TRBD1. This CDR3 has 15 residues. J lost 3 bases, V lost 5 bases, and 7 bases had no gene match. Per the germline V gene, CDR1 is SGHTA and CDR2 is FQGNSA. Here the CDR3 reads CASSPSRGQTDTQYF. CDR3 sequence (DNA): TGTGCCAGCAGCCCAAGCAGGGGGCAAACAGATACGCAGTATTTT.